This T cell receptor (beta chain) was observed in a study of blood T cell repertoires in COVID-19. Study summary: Samples representing acute and convalescent COVID-19 were sourced from the United States, Italy and Spain. T cells, B-cell-depleted T cells, or PBMCs provided the cDNA or gDNA that served as material.

This table comes from immunoSEQ multiplex PCR, and its TCRdb copy is limited to in-frame clones, with some not included. Here the sample spans around 320,000 clones, around nine tenths being singletons. Categorization into cohorts depended on clinical history that participants reported. In the 2 weeks before study entry, exposed participants met a COVID-19 case, which was PCR-confirmed or clinician-diagnosed. Germline V CDR1 and CDR2: SEHNR, FQNEAQ (reference sequence). The V end was cut by 1 base, the J end by 8 bases, with 17 bases between. The CDR3 length is 15 residues. This clone has only a few counts.

This chain uses TRBV7-9 with TRBJ1-2; D remains unclear. Sequencing was done on a sample of PBMCs or T cells enriched from blood (not recorded which). This clonotype was sampled from a woman aged 25 to 39 who had been exposed to COVID-19. The CDR3, as DNA: TGTGCCAGCAGCTTAGGGAGGGAGGACCATCGGGGCTACACCTTC. As protein: CASSLGREDHRGYTF.